A single sample gave rise to the 9 T cell receptor beta chains below, sequenced in a study of blood T cells in healthy people across ages. With a J-beta primer mix and a sample-barcoded 5' primer, a second PCR ran roughly 6 to 11 cycles. From the 5' RACE reads, TCRdb called clonotypes with MiXCR, one entry per CDR3 protein. The sample has about 1 million distinct CDR3 sequences; over 35% are singletons. The sample taken for sequencing was blood. These receptors were obtained from a woman in her sixties or seventies in good health.

V is TRBV7-9 and J is TRBJ2-1; 9 bases match TRBD1. The J call may be in error: the DNA end matches TRBJ2-7 better. Germline assignment: CDR1 SEHNR and CDR2 FQNEAQ (reference sequence). The CDR3 covers 17 residues. CDR3 sequence: CASSFDPRTGEGDEQYF. The DNA for the CDR3 is TGTGCCAGCAGCTTTGACCCGAGGACAGGGGAAGGGGACGAGCAGTACTTC.

This clonotype was counted a few times. The chain recombines TRBV11-2 with TRBJ1-1, with 7 bases lining up with TRBD1. Germline CDR1 reads SGHAT; CDR2 reads FQNNGV. J gave up 3 bases and V 7 bases, and 8 bases lay outside the gene matches. This CDR3 has 14 amino acids. CDR3 sequence reads: CASINTGADTEAFF. CDR3 sequence (DNA): TGTGCCAGCATCAACACAGGGGCGGACACTGAAGCTTTCTTT.

In this sample, this clonotype turned up a few times. The chain is built from TRBV29-1 and TRBJ1-6; 7 bases align to TRBD1. This CDR3 spans 14 amino acids. Germline V gene lookup returns CDR1 SQVTM and CDR2 ANQGSEA. Trimming cost V 6 bases and J 6 bases; bases outside gene matches: 8. The CDR3 loop reads CSVKQGSPNSPLHF. As DNA, the CDR3 is TGCAGCGTCAAACAGGGGTCCCCTAATTCACCCCTCCACTTT. Filled out from reference TRBV29-1 and TRBJ1-6, the complete variable domain reads SAVISQKPSRDICQRGTSLTIQCQVDSQVTMMFWYRQQPGQSLTLIATANQGSEATYESGFVIDKFPISRPNLTFSTLTVSNMSPEDSSIYLCSVKQGSPNSPLHFGNGTRLTVT.

The sample holds a few counts of this clonotype. The chain has TRBV29-1 and TRBJ1-1; TRBD1 might be the D (5 bases). The germline V gene has CDR1 SQVTM and CDR2 ANQGSEA. CDR3 size: 12 residues. V was trimmed by 5 bases and J by 12 bases, leaving 19 bases between them. CDR3 nucleotides: TGCAGCGTTCGGGGGAACCGGGCCCATCCTTTCTTT. As protein: CSVRGNRAHPFF.

The chain uses TRBV28 and TRBJ2-1, with D uncertain. The germline CDR1 and CDR2 sequences are MDHEN and SYDVKM. With 7 bases removed from V and 5 bases from J, the gap between germline ends came to 18 bases. The CDR3 extends over 15 amino acids. CDR3 sequence: CASTAPWQAHNEQFF. In DNA form, the CDR3 reads TGTGCCAGCACCGCTCCCTGGCAGGCCCACAATGAGCAGTTCTTC.

CDR3 loop: CASSSLADNEQFF. CDR3 bases: TGTGCCAGCAGTTCTCTAGCGGACAATGAGCAGTTCTTC. V usage is TRBV7-9 and J usage is TRBJ2-1; 7 nucleotides match TRBD2. Germline-derived CDR1 and CDR2 are SEHNR and FQNEAQ (reference sequence). The CDR3 runs 13 residues. Trimming took 6 bases from V and 5 from J; bases not matched to a gene: 4.

The chain uses TRBV6-7 and TRBJ2-5; D unclear. TRBV6-7 is an ORF, with its function uncertain. The ends were cut back, 2 bases at V and 6 bases at J, with 19 bases in the middle. CDR3 length equals 16 residues. The CDR3 region is CASSYSETGRFKTQYF. For the CDR3, the DNA is TGTGCCAGCAGTTACAGCGAGACCGGACGTTTTAAGACCCAGTACTTC.

The genes are TRBV20-1 and TRBJ2-7; TRBD1 or TRBD2 may be the D gene (6 bases each). The J call could be wrong; TRBJ2-4 is a better fit for the DNA end. Germline V gene data show CDR1 as DFQATT and CDR2 as SNEGSKA (reference sequence). The CDR3 is made up of 14 amino acids. The CDR3 coding sequence is TGCAGTGCCCATAGTGCGGAGGGGGGCAACATTCAGTACTTC. It is translated as CSAHSAEGGNIQYF.

This clonotype occurred once. Likely a read error: the CDR3 ends without its conserved phenylalanine or tryptophan. V usage is TRBV4-2 and J usage is TRBJ2-5, with 8 nucleotides matching TRBD2. There are 15 residues in the CDR3. V lost 0 bases, J lost 6 bases, and 6 bases stayed unmatched. CDR1 LGHNA and CDR2 YNFKEQ come from the germline V gene. The CDR3 DNA reads as TGTGCCAGCAGCCAAGATCGAGCGGGAGTGCAGACCCAGTACTAC. Encoded protein: CASSQDRAGVQTQYY.